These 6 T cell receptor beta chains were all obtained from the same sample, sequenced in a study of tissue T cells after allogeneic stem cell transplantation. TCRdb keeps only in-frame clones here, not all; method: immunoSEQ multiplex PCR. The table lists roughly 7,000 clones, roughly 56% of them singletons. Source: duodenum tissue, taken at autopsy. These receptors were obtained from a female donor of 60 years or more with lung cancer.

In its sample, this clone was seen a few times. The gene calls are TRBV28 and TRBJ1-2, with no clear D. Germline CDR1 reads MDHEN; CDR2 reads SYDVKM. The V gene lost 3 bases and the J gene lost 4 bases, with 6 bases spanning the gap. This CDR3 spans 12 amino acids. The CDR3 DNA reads TGTGCCAGCAGTTTGGCGGCCTATGGCTACACCTTC. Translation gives CASSLAAYGYTF.

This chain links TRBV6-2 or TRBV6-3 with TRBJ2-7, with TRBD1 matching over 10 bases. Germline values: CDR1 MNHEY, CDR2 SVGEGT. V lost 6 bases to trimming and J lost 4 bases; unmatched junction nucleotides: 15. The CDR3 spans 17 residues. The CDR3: CASSPNRLRDRGYEQYF. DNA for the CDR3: TGTGCCAGCAGCCCCAACCGACTCCGGGACAGGGGTTACGAGCAGTACTTC.

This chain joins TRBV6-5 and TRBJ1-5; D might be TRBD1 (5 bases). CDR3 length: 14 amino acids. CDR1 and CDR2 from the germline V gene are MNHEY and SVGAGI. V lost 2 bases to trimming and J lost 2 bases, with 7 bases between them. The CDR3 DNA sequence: TGTGCCAGCAGTTACGTGGGGGGCAATCAGCCCCAGCATTTT. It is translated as CASSYVGGNQPQHF.

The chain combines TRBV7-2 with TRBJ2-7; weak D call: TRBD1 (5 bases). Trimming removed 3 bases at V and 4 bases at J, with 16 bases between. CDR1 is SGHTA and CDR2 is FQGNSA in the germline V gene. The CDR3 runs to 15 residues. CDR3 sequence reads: CASSFTPDKKYEQYF. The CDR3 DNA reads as TGTGCCAGCAGCTTCACCCCGGACAAAAAGTACGAGCAGTACTTC.

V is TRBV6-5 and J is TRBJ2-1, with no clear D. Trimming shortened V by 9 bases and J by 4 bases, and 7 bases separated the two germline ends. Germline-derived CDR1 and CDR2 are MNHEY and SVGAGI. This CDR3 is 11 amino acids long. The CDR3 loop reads CASSIYNEQFF. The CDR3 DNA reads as TGTGCCAGTTCTATTTACAATGAGCAGTTCTTC.

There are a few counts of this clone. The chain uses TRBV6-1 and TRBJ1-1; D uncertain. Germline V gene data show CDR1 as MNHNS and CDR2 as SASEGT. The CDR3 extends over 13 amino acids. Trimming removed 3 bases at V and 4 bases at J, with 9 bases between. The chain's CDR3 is CASSDGRGTEAFF. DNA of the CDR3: TGTGCCAGCAGTGATGGACGGGGCACTGAAGCTTTCTTT.